One and the same sample provided the 7 T cell receptor beta chains below, sequenced in a study of blood T cells in healthy people across ages. For the second PCR, which ran for about 7 to 11 cycles, a sample-barcoded 5' primer and a J-beta primer mix were used. A single record per CDR3 protein comes from TCRdb applying MiXCR to the 5' RACE reads. The repertoire includes about 900,000 distinct CDR3 sequences, 60% to 80% of them detected once, and about a quarter sits in the top ten. The sample was blood. The receptors were gathered from a man younger than 40 in good health.

This clonotype was detected once. The chain links TRBV28 to TRBJ1-5; possible D gene TRBD1, 6 bases. Per the germline V gene, CDR1 is MDHEN and CDR2 is SYDVKM. Trimming cost V 1 base and J 7 bases, with 14 bases left between them. The CDR3 runs to 15 residues. CDR3 in DNA: TGTGCCAGCAGTTTATATCGGGGGGCACCCCAGCCCCAGCATTTT. This gives the protein CASSLYRGAPQPQHF.

The CDR3 DNA reads TGTGCCAGCAGTGGACTCGTAGGGGGGGCCTACAATGAGCAGTACTTC. The encoded protein is CASSGLVGGAYNEQYF. The rearrangement uses TRBV25-1 and TRBJ2-5, with a tentative D call TRBD2 (7 bases). Trimming removed 4 bases at V and 11 bases at J, with 26 bases between. This CDR3 has 16 residues. Germline loops: CDR1 MGHDK, CDR2 SYGVNS.

In the case of this clonotype: A read error may be the cause here, since a much bigger clone is one base away. V usage is TRBV4-2 and J usage is TRBJ2-3; D gene unclear. CDR1 LGHNA and CDR2 YNFKEQ come from the germline V gene. The CDR3 consists of 13 residues. DNA for the CDR3: TGTGTCAGCAGCCAAGATAGGACAGATACGCAGTATTTT. Residues: CVSSQDRTDTQYF.

The gene calls are TRBV5-1 and TRBJ2-7, with 8 bases aligning to TRBD1. TRBJ2-5 matches the DNA end more closely, so the J call is doubtful. Germline V lookup: CDR1 SGHRS, CDR2 YFSETQ. This CDR3 has 15 amino acids. The CDR3 DNA reads TGCGCCAGCAGCACCGGACAGGGCCCAACGGAGACCCAGTACTTC. Translating gives CASSTGQGPTETQYF.

This sequence joins TRBV10-3 and TRBJ2-7; D might be TRBD2 (5 bases). The V and J ends lost 0 bases and 0 bases respectively, with 9 bases between them. CDR3 length: 15 residues. CDR1 is ENHRY and CDR2 is SYGVKD in the germline V gene. The CDR3 here is CAISESVGSSYEQYF. The CDR3 DNA reads TGTGCCATCAGTGAGTCCGTGGGGAGCTCCTACGAGCAGTACTTC.

The chain is built from TRBV4-3 and TRBJ1-2; D not resolved. CDR1 is LGHNA and CDR2 is YSLEER in the germline V gene. This CDR3 region has 18 residues. The V gene lost 4 bases and the J gene lost 0 bases, with 21 bases spanning the gap. DNA for the CDR3: TGCGCCAGCAGCCCCCAGCTGGGAGCCGTCTCTCCTAACTATGGCTACACCTTC. It encodes CASSPQLGAVSPNYGYTF.

The chain uses TRBV6-5 and TRBJ2-1, with 7 nucleotides matching TRBD1. CDR3 length equals 18 residues. The V and J ends lost 0 bases and 4 bases, in that order; junction bases with no gene match: 12. CDR1 is MNHEY, CDR2 SVGAGI, per germline. The CDR3 is CASSYSLSATGPYNEQFF. Here the CDR3 DNA reads TGTGCCAGCAGTTACTCGCTCAGTGCGACAGGGCCTTACAATGAGCAGTTCTTC.